Given below is one T cell receptor beta chain in context. As processed by the authors: Estimation of nucleated cell counts relied on the amplification of reference gene primers. Using immunoSEQ multiplex PCR, the repertoire was profiled, and TCRdb retains in-frame clones only, with some absent. Clone size and the V and J calls come from that table; the DNA yielded D and trimming. The sample lists roughly 100,000 clones; around nine tenths were seen once. This record comes from a study of blood T cell repertoires in COVID-19. Overall study context: Samples of COVID-19 (acute and convalescent) were obtained from the United States, Italy and Spain. PBMCs, B-cell-depleted T cells, or T cells were the source of the cDNA or gDNA that made up the material.

The germline gives CDR1 LGHNA, CDR2 YNFKEQ. The CDR3 runs to 17 residues. Losses at the gene ends were 4 bases for V and 5 bases for J; bases not matched to a gene: 7. The V gene is TRBV4-2, the J gene TRBJ2-5; TRBD2 agrees at 16 bases. This clonotype was sampled from a human donor in a cohort sampled during active COVID-19. Material: peripheral blood. DNA for the CDR3: TGTGCCAGCAGCCGTCTCGGGACTAGCGGGGGGGCGGAGACCCAGTACTTC. It is translated as CASSRLGTSGGAETQYF.